This T cell receptor beta chain was sequenced in a study of Tregs in tolerant kidney transplant recipients. Turning to this clone: Its antigen is currently unknown.

In germline, CDR1 is SGHRS, CDR2 YFSETQ. The CDR3 is made up of 19 amino acids. The ends lost 0 bases at V and 2 bases at J; junction bases unmatched: 11. Unstimulated regulatory T cells (CD4+CD25+CD127-), CD4+CD25- non-regulatory cells, CD4 and CD8 cells were FACS-sorted from thawed PBMCs. The data were produced by immunoSEQ multiplex PCR, yet TCRdb's version contains in-frame clones alone and is incomplete. Of roughly 99,000 clones in the sample, roughly 93% were seen once. Points from the study as a whole: Nucleotide sequences could not be compared across some patients' samples due to primer changes. No direct test of biological reproducibility was done here.

This clonotype was obtained from a human donor who received a combined kidney and bone marrow transplant. The material was CD4+ T cells from blood, obtained before the transplant. This chain connects TRBV5-1 to TRBJ2-1, with 10 positions matching TRBD2. The CDR3 reads CASSLARTSGHSTYNEQFF. The CDR3 coding sequence is TGCGCCAGCAGCTTGGCCCGGACTAGCGGACACTCGACCTACAATGAGCAGTTCTTC.